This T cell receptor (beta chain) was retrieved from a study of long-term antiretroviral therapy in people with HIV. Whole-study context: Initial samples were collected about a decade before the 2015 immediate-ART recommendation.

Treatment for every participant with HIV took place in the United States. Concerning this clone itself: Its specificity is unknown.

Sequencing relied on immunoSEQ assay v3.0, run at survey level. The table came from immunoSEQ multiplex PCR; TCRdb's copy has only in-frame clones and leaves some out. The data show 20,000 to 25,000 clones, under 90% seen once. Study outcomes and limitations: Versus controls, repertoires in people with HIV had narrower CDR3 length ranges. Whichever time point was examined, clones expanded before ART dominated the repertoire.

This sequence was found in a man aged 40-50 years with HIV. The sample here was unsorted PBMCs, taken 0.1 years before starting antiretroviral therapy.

CDR3 protein: CASKEGGTDTQYF. The CDR3 DNA reads as TGTGCCAGTAAGGAAGGGGGGACAGATACGCAGTATTTT. J is TRBJ2-3 and V is TRBV19; tentatively, D is TRBD1 or TRBD2 (6 bases each). This CDR3 comprises 13 residues. V was clipped by 7 bases and J by 3 bases, with 11 bases between them. Germline V lookup: CDR1 LNHDA, CDR2 SQIVND (reference sequence).